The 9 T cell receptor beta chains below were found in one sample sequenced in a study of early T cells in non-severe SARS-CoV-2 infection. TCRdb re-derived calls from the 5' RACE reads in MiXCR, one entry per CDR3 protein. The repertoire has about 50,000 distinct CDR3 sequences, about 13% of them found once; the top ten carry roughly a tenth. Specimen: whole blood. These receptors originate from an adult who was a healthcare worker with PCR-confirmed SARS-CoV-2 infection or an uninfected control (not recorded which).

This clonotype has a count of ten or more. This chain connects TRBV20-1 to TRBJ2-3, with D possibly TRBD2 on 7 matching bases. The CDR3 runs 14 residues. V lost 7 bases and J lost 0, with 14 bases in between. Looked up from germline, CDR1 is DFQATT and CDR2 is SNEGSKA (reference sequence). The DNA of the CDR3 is TGCAGTGTCTCTAGGGGGGGGAGCACAGATACGCAGTATTTT. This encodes CSVSRGGSTDTQYF.

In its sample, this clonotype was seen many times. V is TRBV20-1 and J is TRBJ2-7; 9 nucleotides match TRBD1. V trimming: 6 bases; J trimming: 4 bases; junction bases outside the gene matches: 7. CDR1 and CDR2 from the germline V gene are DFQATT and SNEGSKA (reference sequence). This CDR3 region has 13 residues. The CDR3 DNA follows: TGCAGTGCCCAGACAGGGGGTCCGTACGAGCAGTACTTC. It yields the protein CSAQTGGPYEQYF.

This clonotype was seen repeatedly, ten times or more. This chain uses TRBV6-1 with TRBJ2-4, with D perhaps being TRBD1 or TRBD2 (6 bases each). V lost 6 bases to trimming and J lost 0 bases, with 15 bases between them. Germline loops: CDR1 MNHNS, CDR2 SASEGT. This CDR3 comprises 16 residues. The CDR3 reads CASRGRTDLAKNIQYF. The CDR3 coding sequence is TGTGCCAGCAGGGGGAGGACAGACCTAGCCAAAAACATTCAGTACTTC.

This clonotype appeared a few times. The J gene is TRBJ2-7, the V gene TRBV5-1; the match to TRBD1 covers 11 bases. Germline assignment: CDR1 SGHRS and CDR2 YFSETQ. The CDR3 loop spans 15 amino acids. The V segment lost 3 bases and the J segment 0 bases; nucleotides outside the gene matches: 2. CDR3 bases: TGCGCCAGCAGCTGGGACAGGGGGAGCTCCTACGAGCAGTACTTC. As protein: CASSWDRGSSYEQYF.

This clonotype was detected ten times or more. DNA of the CDR3: TGTGCCAGCTCACCACGGACTAGCGGGAGGTGGCAAGAGACCCAGTACTTC. Translation gives CASSPRTSGRWQETQYF. V usage is TRBV18 and J usage is TRBJ2-5; 14 bases match TRBD2. CDR3 length equals 17 residues. Germline V gives CDR1 KGHSH, CDR2 LQKENI. The V gene end was trimmed by 1 base and the J gene end by 2 bases; junction bases not matched to a gene: 3.

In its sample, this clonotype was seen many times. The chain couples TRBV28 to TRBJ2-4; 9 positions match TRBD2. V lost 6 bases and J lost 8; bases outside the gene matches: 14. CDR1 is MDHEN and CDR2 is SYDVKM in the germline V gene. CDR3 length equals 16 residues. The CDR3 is CASSLEAAGGRYIQYF. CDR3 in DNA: TGTGCCAGCAGCCTGGAGGCAGCGGGAGGTCGATACATTCAGTACTTC.

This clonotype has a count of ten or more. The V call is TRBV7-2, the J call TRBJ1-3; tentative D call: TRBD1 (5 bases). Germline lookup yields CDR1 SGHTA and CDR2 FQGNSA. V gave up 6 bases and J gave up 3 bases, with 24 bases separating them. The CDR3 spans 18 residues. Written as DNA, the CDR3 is TGTGCCAGCAGGCAAACACCGGGACTCCCGACTAGTGGAAACACCATATATTTT. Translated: CASRQTPGLPTSGNTIYF.

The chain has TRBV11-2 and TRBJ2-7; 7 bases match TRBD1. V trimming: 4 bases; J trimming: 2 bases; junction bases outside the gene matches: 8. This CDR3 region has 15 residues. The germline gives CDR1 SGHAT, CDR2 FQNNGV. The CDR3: CASSSEDRLAYEQYF. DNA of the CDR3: TGTGCCAGCAGCTCCGAGGACAGGCTGGCCTACGAGCAGTACTTC.

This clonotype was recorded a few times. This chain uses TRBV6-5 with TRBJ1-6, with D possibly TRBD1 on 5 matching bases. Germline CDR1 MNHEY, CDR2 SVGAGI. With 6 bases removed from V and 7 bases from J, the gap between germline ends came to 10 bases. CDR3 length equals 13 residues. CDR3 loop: CASRRQPNSPLHF. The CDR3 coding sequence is TGTGCCAGCAGAAGACAGCCCAATTCACCCCTCCACTTT.